This paragraph reports one T cell receptor beta chain. The antigen is undetermined. TCRdb keeps only in-frame clones here, not all; method: immunoSEQ multiplex PCR. Here the sample spans some 1.4 million clones, roughly 96% being singletons. Adult Caucasians living in Nashville, Tennessee made up all of the donors. These data come from a study of shared clonotypes between healthy human individuals. Study-wide results and caveats: Approximately 4.5% was the fraction of naive CD4 clonotypes found shared across several donors. In general, naive subsets displayed greater estimated richness than memory subsets did.

Sequenced: naive CD4+ T cells sorted from blood. Documented subset: CD45RA+ positively selected. The sequence was collected from a man under 40 in good health.

The CDR3 nucleotides are TGTGCCAGCAGAGGGACTAGCGGGAGGGCCCCAGATACGCAGTATTTT. Translated, it gives CASRGTSGRAPDTQYF. The chain links TRBV2 to TRBJ2-3; TRBD2 matches at 16 bases. CDR3 size: 16 residues. V lost 6 bases, J lost 4 bases, and 4 bases stayed unmatched. Germline CDR1 SNHLY, CDR2 FYNNEI.